The source of this T cell receptor (beta chain) is a study of blood T cell repertoires in COVID-19. Study-level information: PBMCs, B-cell-depleted T cells, or T cells provided the cDNA or gDNA that made up the material.

The authors' processing: Amplification with reference gene primers provided the estimates of nucleated cell counts. Profiling relied on immunoSEQ multiplex PCR, and the TCRdb table lists in-frame clones only, not all of them. The V and J calls and clone size are taken from that table; D and trimming were inferred from the DNA. This table has roughly 220,000 clones, more than 75% appearing once. Those enrolled in Seattle joined during active infection and were followed longitudinally afterward. Germline CDR1 and CDR2: SGDLS and YYNGEE. V dropped 3 bases and J dropped 4; count of bases not matched to a gene: 12. The CDR3 runs to 18 residues.

Input material: peripheral blood. This chain connects TRBV9 to TRBJ2-5; 13 bases align to TRBD2. This receptor was taken from a woman of 80 years or more with COVID-19, enrolled during active disease. In nucleotides, the CDR3 is TGTGCCAGCAGCGCCCACCCGGGACTAGCGGGGAAAAGAGAGACCCAGTACTTC. It codes for CASSAHPGLAGKRETQYF.